This T cell receptor beta chain was obtained from a study of blood T cell repertoires in COVID-19. The wider study: PBMCs, B-cell-depleted T cells, or T cells were the source of the cDNA or gDNA that made up the material.

Here immunoSEQ multiplex PCR was the method, and the copy in TCRdb shows in-frame clones only, minus some. This table holds over 130,000 clones, about 86% found once. The CDR3 has 14 residues. Trimming at V came to 5 bases and at J to 6 bases, leaving 6 bases not matched to a gene. Germline V gives CDR1 SGHTA, CDR2 FQGTGA. This clonotype was obtained from a woman aged 60-75 years with acute or convalescent COVID-19. V usage is TRBV7-3 and J usage is TRBJ2-7, with 11 bases aligning to TRBD2. Sequenced: peripheral blood. As DNA, the CDR3 is TGTGCCAGCAGCCCGACTAGCGGGACCCTCGAGCAGTACTTC. Amino acid sequence: CASSPTSGTLEQYF. Together with reference TRBV7-3 and TRBJ2-7, the CDR3 gives the full variable domain: GAGVSQTPSNKVTEKGKYVELRCDPISGHTALYWYRQSLGQGPEFLIYFQGTGAADDSGLPNDRFFAVRPEGSVSTLKIQRTERGDSAVYLCASSPTSGTLEQYFGPGTRLTVT.